The 17 T cell receptor beta chains given below trace back to one sample, sequenced in a study of T-cell memory formation after mild COVID-19. TCRdb ran MiXCR on the 5' RACE reads and lists one entry per CDR3 protein. This sample yields around 500,000 distinct CDR3 sequences, of which 15% to 20% are seen a single time; roughly an eighth belongs to the top ten. Material for sequencing was PBMCs or a T cell subset sorted from them (not recorded which). These receptors all come from an adult woman who had mild COVID-19 (a few samples of this study predate the infection). Cell type and time point are not known.

This clonotype has a handful of counts. The V call is TRBV19, the J call TRBJ2-7, with D uncertain. This CDR3 region has 11 residues. From germline, CDR1 is LNHDA and CDR2 SQIVND (reference sequence). Trimming took off 10 bases at V and 0 bases at J, with 7 bases between the two ends. The CDR3 sequence is CATSSSYEQYF. For the CDR3, the DNA is TGTGCCACCTCTAGCTCCTACGAGCAGTACTTC.

The chain has TRBV5-6 and TRBJ1-4; D remains ambiguous. Trimming stripped 4 bases from V and 0 bases from J, with 16 bases between. The CDR3 is 17 amino acids. From germline, CDR1 is SGHDT and CDR2 YYEEEE. As DNA, the CDR3 is TGTGCCAGCAGCCGTTTCGGGGTGAAGGCAACTAATGAAAAACTGTTTTTT. Translation: CASSRFGVKATNEKLFF.

This clonotype came up a few times. This chain connects TRBV12-3 or TRBV12-4 to TRBJ2-3; D not certain. Trimming removed 2 bases at V and 2 bases at J, with 8 bases between. The CDR3 is 14 amino acids. CDR3 residues: CASSLLQFTDTQYF. CDR3 sequence (DNA): TGTGCCAGCAGTTTATTACAGTTCACAGATACGCAGTATTTT.

The rearrangement links TRBV10-3 to TRBJ1-2; D remains ambiguous. This CDR3 is 14 amino acids long. V was cut by 1 base and J by 8 bases, with 14 bases left in between. Germline V gene lookup returns CDR1 ENHRY and CDR2 SYGVKD. DNA for the CDR3: TGTGCCATCAGTGAGTTGGGTGAGACTTCGGGCTACACCTTC. Protein product: CAISELGETSGYTF.

The V call is TRBV2, the J call TRBJ1-1; a weak D match, TRBD1 (6 bases). Trimming removed 7 bases at V and 0 bases at J, with 18 bases between. Germline CDR1 and CDR2: SNHLY and FYNNEI. The CDR3 runs 16 residues. CDR3 in DNA: TGTGCCAGCACGGACCCGGAGGGGGTCATGAACACTGAAGCTTTCTTT. Protein product: CASTDPEGVMNTEAFF.

V usage is TRBV29-1 and J usage is TRBJ2-3; no reliable D call. This CDR3 is built from 11 residues. Trimming left V 5 bases short and J 4 bases short, with 7 bases between. Germline CDR1 SQVTM, CDR2 ANQGSEA. CDR3 residues: CSVFMADTQYF. The CDR3 DNA reads TGCAGCGTTTTTATGGCAGATACGCAGTATTTT.

The V call is TRBV15, the J call TRBJ2-3; D perhaps matches TRBD1 (5 bases). V was trimmed by 1 base and J by 2 bases, leaving 13 bases between them. Looked up from germline, CDR1 is LNHNV and CDR2 is YYDKDF (reference sequence). This CDR3 is built from 16 residues. The CDR3 DNA sequence: TGTGCCACCAGCAGAGCCCAAGGGGTGGCCACAGATACGCAGTATTTT. It codes for CATSRAQGVATDTQYF.

This rearrangement joins TRBV12-3 or TRBV12-4 to TRBJ2-7; D might be TRBD1 (6 bases). The CDR3 has 14 amino acids. Trimming left V 6 bases short and J 4 bases short, with 16 bases between. The CDR3, as DNA: TGTGCCAGCAGCCCTACAGGGAAGGGATACGAGCAGTACTTC. Translated: CASSPTGKGYEQYF.

This clonotype was seen a few times. The chain joins TRBV3-1 to TRBJ2-1; no reliable D call. The CDR3 sequence is 12 residues long. V shed 5 bases and J shed 3 bases, with 5 bases lying between them. In germline, CDR1 is LGHDT, CDR2 YNNKEL (reference sequence). Here the CDR3 DNA reads TGTGCCAGCAGCGGGTTCTACAATGAGCAGTTCTTC. Encoded protein: CASSGFYNEQFF.

This clonotype came up a few times. This chain connects TRBV6-6 to TRBJ2-7; TRBD1 matches at 8 bases. The CDR3 totals 16 residues. Losses at the gene ends were 2 bases for V and 3 bases for J; bases not matched to a gene: 9. CDR1 is MNHNY and CDR2 is SVGAGI in the germline V gene (reference sequence). CDR3 loop: CASSYAIGTGYYEQYF. The CDR3 DNA follows: TGTGCCAGCAGTTACGCTATCGGGACAGGCTACTACGAGCAGTACTTC.

This clonotype has only one observation. The J gene is TRBJ2-5, the V gene TRBV4-3, with 10 bases fitting TRBD2. Per the germline V gene, CDR1 is LGHNA and CDR2 is YSLEER. The V segment lost 5 bases and the J segment 5 bases; nucleotides outside the gene matches: 11. The CDR3 sequence is 16 residues long. CDR3 residues: CASSAGLATVGETQYF. CDR3 in DNA: TGCGCCAGCAGCGCGGGACTAGCGACCGTGGGGGAGACCCAGTACTTC.

This clonotype was picked up many times. V gene TRBV7-8 combines with J gene TRBJ2-3; D remains ambiguous. Trimming removed 4 bases at V and 3 bases at J, with 5 bases between. Germline assignment: CDR1 SGHVS and CDR2 FQNEAQ. This CDR3 comprises 12 residues. The CDR3 reads CASSSGTDTQYF. The CDR3 DNA sequence: TGTGCCAGCAGCTCTGGGACAGATACGCAGTATTTT.

The table lists this clonotype with a few counts. The J gene is TRBJ1-5, the V gene TRBV9; perhaps TRBD1 as D (5 bases). The CDR3 sequence is 14 residues long. CDR1 is SGDLS and CDR2 is YYNGEE in the germline V gene. Trimming took off 2 bases at V and 3 bases at J, with 9 bases between the two ends. The CDR3 spells CASSVGGNNQPQHF. In DNA, the CDR3 is TGTGCCAGCAGCGTGGGGGGAAACAATCAGCCCCAGCATTTT.

The chain couples TRBV18 to TRBJ2-1; D remains ambiguous. V was cut by 3 bases and J by 6 bases, with 15 bases left in between. The CDR3 contains 15 residues. The germline V gene encodes CDR1 KGHSH and CDR2 LQKENI. The CDR3 sequence: CASSPGFSGRNEQFF. The CDR3 DNA reads TGTGCCAGCTCACCTGGCTTTAGTGGTCGCAATGAGCAGTTCTTC.

There are many counts of this clonotype. The genes are TRBV7-6 and TRBJ2-3; D is possibly TRBD1 (5 bases). Germline-derived CDR1 and CDR2 are SGHVS and FNYEAQ. This CDR3 comprises 13 residues. Trimming left V 5 bases short and J 4 bases short, with 10 bases between. Here the CDR3 reads CASSPGPADTQYF. Here the CDR3 DNA reads TGTGCCAGCAGCCCAGGGCCCGCAGATACGCAGTATTTT. Filled out from reference TRBV7-6 and TRBJ2-3, the complete variable domain reads GAGVSQSPRYKVTKRGQDVALRCDPISGHVSLYWYRQALGQGPEFLTYFNYEAQQDKSGLPNDRFSAERPEGSISTLTIQRTEQRDSAMYRCASSPGPADTQYFGPGTRLTVL.

The chain has TRBV6-6 and TRBJ2-3, with TRBD2 matching over 14 bases. Looked up from germline, CDR1 is MNHNY and CDR2 is SVGAGI (reference sequence). The CDR3 spans 17 residues. The ends lost 4 bases at V and 0 bases at J; junction bases unmatched: 3. In nucleotides, the CDR3 is TGTGCCAGCAGTTTCGGACTAGCGGGGGGAAGCACAGATACGCAGTATTTT. This translates into CASSFGLAGGSTDTQYF.

This clonotype turned up a few times. V is TRBV5-1 and J is TRBJ2-5, with D perhaps assigned TRBD1 or TRBD2 (5 bases each). The V gene's germline CDR1 is SGHRS and CDR2 YFSETQ. Trimming removed 4 bases from V and 5 bases from J, with 15 bases in between. The CDR3 covers 14 residues. The chain's CDR3 is CASSPRDPDETQYF. CDR3 DNA sequence: TGCGCCAGCAGCCCCCGGGACCCCGATGAGACCCAGTACTTC.